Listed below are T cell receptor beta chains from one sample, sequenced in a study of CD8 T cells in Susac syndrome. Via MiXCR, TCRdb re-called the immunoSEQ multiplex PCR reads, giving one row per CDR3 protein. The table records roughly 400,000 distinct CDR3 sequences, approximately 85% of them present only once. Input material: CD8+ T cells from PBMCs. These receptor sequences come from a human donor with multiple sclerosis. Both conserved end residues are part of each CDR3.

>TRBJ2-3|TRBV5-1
CATPLPGQHTDTQYF
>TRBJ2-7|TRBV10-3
CAILGLAGGPSEQYF
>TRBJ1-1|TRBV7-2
CASSLNYDLNGAEAFF
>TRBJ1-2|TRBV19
CASSISRDYGYTF
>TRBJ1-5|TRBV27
CASSLSGQVSRPQHF
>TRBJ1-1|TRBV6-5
CASSYFTPGTGGFRTEAFF
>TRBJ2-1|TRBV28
CASSKPWDLSSYNEQFF
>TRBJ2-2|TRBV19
CASSMWTQNTGELFF
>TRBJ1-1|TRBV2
CASTGQNTEAFF
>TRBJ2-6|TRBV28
CASSRNGANVLTF
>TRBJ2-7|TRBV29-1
CSVGRSDSYEQYF
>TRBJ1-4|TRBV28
CASSPGTPNEKLFF
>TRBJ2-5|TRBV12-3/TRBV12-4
CASSPRTGGGETQYF
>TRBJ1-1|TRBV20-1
CGASVEGTNTEAFF
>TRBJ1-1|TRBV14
CASSQALFVSFSEAFF
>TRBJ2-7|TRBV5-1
CASSWGQGEDEQYF
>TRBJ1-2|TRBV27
CASSLRGFQYGYTF
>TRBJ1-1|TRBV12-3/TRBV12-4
CASRLDRGRDTEAFF
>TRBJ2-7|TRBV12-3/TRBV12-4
CASSSRDRGQLYEQYF
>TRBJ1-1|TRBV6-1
CASSPASGMNTEAFF
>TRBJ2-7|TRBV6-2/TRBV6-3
CASSYSEREDFDKYEQYF
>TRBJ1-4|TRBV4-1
CASSHQTGENEKLFF
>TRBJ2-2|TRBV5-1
CASGERGPYTGELFF
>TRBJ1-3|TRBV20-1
CSARDRPTGLGNTIYF
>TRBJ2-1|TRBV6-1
CASSGGGGLNNEQFF
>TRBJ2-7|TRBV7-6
CASTPGSPSHEQYF
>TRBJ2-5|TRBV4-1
CASSQDWGRTTQYF
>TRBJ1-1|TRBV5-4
CASSPGGSGTEAFF
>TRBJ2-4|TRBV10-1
CASSESTGGGHYIQYF
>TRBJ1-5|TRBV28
CASSSRGWNQPQHF
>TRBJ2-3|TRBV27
CASSKTWAVADTQYF
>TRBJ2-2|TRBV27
CASSLVTVAGELFF
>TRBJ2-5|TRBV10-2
CASSEGWAGAGETQYF
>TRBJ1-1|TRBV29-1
CSVDTGITEAFF
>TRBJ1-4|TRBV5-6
CASRLYRGRSGTNEKLFF
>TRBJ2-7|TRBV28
CASSSDREPFYEQYF
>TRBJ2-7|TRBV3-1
CASSPTGSSYEQYF
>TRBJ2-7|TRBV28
CASRPDRTSSYEQYF
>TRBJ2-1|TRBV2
CASSEIGNEQFF
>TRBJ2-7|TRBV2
CASSVGTGVIEQYF
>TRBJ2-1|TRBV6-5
CASSLETGGSYEQFF
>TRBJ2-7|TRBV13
CASSDGLGNEQYF
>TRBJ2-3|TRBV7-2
CASSPRTSGGAGDTQYF
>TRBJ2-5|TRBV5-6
CASGLAGQKSTQETQYF
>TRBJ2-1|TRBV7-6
CASSSVSSFREQFF